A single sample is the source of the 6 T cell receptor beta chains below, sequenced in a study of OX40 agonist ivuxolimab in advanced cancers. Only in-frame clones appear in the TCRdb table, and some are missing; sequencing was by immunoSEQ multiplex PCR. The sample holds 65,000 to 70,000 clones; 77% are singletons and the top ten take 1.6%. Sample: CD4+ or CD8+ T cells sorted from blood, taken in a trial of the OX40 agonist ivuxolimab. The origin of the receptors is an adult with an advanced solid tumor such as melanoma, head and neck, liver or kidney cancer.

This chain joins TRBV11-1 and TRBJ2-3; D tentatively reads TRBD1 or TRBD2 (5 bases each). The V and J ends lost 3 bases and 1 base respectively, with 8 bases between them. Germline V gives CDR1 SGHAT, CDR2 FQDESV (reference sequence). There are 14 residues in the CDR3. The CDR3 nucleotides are TGTGCCAGCAGCTTCAGGGACGGCACAGATACGCAGTATTTT. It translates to CASSFRDGTDTQYF.

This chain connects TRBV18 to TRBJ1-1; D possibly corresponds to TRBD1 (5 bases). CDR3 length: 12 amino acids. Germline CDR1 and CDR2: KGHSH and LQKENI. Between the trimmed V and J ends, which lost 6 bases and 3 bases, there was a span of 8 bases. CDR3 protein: CASSGTDTEAFF. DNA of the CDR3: TGTGCCAGCTCCGGGACTGACACTGAAGCTTTCTTT.

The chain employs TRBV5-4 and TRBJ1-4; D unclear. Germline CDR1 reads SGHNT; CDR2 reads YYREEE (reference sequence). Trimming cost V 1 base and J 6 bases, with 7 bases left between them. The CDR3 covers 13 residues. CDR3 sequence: CASSLHGDEKLFF. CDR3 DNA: TGTGCCAGCAGCTTGCACGGGGATGAAAAACTGTTTTTT.

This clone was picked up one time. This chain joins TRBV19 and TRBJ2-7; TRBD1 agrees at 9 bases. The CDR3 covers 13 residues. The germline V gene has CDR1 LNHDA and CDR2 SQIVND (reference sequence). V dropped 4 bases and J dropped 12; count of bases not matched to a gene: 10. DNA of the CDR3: TGTGCCAGTAGTACGAACTATGGGACAGGGCCGTACTTC. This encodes CASSTNYGTGPYF. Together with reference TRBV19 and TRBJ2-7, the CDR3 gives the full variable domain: DGGITQSPKYLFRKEGQNVTLSCEQNLNHDAMYWYRQDPGQGLRLIYYSQIVNDFQKGDIAEGYSVSREKKESFPLTVTSAQKNPTAFYLCASSTNYGTGPYFGPGTRLTVT.

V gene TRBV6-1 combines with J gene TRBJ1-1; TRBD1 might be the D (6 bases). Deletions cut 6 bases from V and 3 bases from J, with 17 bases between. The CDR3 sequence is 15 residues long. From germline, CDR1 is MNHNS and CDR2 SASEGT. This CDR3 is CASSEQQGLDTEAFF. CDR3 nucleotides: TGTGCCAGCAGCGAACAACAGGGTTTGGACACTGAAGCTTTCTTT.

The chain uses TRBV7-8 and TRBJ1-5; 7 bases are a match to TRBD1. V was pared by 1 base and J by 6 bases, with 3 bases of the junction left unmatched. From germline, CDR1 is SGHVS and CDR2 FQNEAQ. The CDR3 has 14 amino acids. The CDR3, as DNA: TGTGCCAGCAGCTTAGACAGGGGCGGTCAGCCCCAGCATTTT. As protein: CASSLDRGGQPQHF.